The 8 T cell receptor beta chains presented below share a single source sample, sequenced in a study of regulatory T cells in long-lasting Graves disease (dated by TCRdb to the early 2020s). In light of the paper, this sample's time point label describes: newly diagnosed GD, antithyroid drugs for less than 3 months. For both TCR sequencing and RNA sequencing, RNA was extracted from PBMCs in TRIzol. Libraries were constructed by multiplex PCR. The instrument was an Illumina HiSeq 4000. TCR beta libraries were built with iRepertoire HTBI primers and Arm-PCR amplification of CDR3 regions. TCRdb passed the public sequencing reads through fastp at Q25 and MiXCR, retaining productive beta sequences. A single entry per CDR3 protein holds the most common genes and DNA from its merged rows. The sample table shows 200,000 to 250,000 distinct CDR3 sequences, and approximately 18% are seen once. The top ten clones comprise about an eighth of the sample.

Separately, the same data were catalogued under a study of T cells in Graves' hyperthyroidism and ophthalmopathy.

Sequencing used peripheral blood mononuclear cells (PBMCs), obtained at new diagnosis, from a patient treated with antithyroid drugs. Receptors originate from a young woman with Graves disease. Donor details come from another sample of the same person, matched by shared clones.

The genes are TRBV27 and TRBJ2-5, with TRBD1 matching 8 bases. Germline V gene data show CDR1 as MNHEY and CDR2 as SMNVEV (reference sequence). V shed 5 bases, J shed 4 bases, and the junction held 6 bases outside the gene matches. The CDR3 runs 14 residues. The CDR3 loop is CASSDGQGGETQYF. In DNA, the CDR3 is TGTGCCAGCAGTGACGGACAGGGAGGAGAGACCCAGTACTTC.

This clonotype was seen only a few times. This chain uses TRBV28 with TRBJ1-5; D gene ambiguous. The germline gives CDR1 MDHEN, CDR2 SYDVKM. This CDR3 is 14 amino acids long. Trimming shortened V by 8 bases and J by 0 bases, and 11 bases separated the two germline ends. DNA for the CDR3: TGTGCCAGCGAAGAAGGTTTTAGCAATCAGCCCCAGCATTTT. It codes for CASEEGFSNQPQHF.

This clonotype was counted at least ten times. This chain connects TRBV3-1 to TRBJ1-3; D gene ambiguous. This CDR3 region has 15 residues. Germline CDR1 LGHDT, CDR2 YNNKEL (reference sequence). Between the trimmed V and J ends, which lost 0 bases and 0 bases, there was a span of 6 bases. The CDR3 region is CASSQDMGSGNTIYF. The CDR3 DNA follows: TGTGCCAGCAGCCAAGATATGGGCTCTGGAAACACCATATATTTT.

In its sample, this clonotype was seen many times. The genes are TRBV10-1 and TRBJ2-3, with a possible D match to TRBD1 (6 bases). CDR3 length: 16 residues. V was shortened by 0 bases and J by 1 base, with 11 bases between the two germline ends. Looked up from germline, CDR1 is WNHNN and CDR2 is SYGVQD (reference sequence). Here the CDR3 DNA reads TGCGCCAGCAGTGAGTCGTGGGGGCTCGGCACAGATACGCAGTATTTT. Translated, it gives CASSESWGLGTDTQYF.

This clonotype was picked up many times. The rearrangement joins TRBV19 to TRBJ2-3; D remains unclear. V was clipped by 7 bases and J by 3 bases, with 11 bases between them. The germline CDR1 and CDR2 sequences are LNHDA and SQIVND (reference sequence). The CDR3 is 13 residues long. CDR3 amino acids: CASTEWRTDTQYF. CDR3 in DNA: TGTGCCAGTACCGAGTGGAGAACAGATACGCAGTATTTT.

The CDR3: CASSRTSAAADTQYF. The CDR3 DNA reads as TGTGCCAGCAGCCGGACTAGCGCCGCGGCAGATACGCAGTATTTT. The chain is built from TRBV5-8 and TRBJ2-3; 9 nucleotides align to TRBD2. The CDR3 runs to 15 residues. The trim removed 4 bases at V and 4 bases at J, leaving 7 bases unmatched. The germline CDR1 and CDR2 sequences are SGHTS and YDEGEE.

This clonotype was seen a few times. The junction departs from germline at one end; a sequencing error may be responsible. This sequence joins TRBV18 and TRBJ2-7, with a tentative D call TRBD1 (6 bases). The CDR3 is 15 amino acids. Per the germline V gene, CDR1 is KGHSH and CDR2 is LQKENI. The DNA for the CDR3 is TGTGCCAGCTCACCACGACAGGCCTACAACTACGAGCGGTACTTC. This gives the protein CASSPRQAYNYERYF.

This clonotype was found a few times. The chain is built from TRBV2 and TRBJ2-2; 7 positions match TRBD1. The CDR3 extends over 14 amino acids. The germline gives CDR1 SNHLY, CDR2 FYNNEI. V lost 11 bases and J lost 4; bases outside the gene matches: 10. CDR3 coding DNA: TGTGCCTCTAGGGGGCTGCGAGGCACCGGGGAGCTGTTTTTT. Amino acids: CASRGLRGTGELFF.